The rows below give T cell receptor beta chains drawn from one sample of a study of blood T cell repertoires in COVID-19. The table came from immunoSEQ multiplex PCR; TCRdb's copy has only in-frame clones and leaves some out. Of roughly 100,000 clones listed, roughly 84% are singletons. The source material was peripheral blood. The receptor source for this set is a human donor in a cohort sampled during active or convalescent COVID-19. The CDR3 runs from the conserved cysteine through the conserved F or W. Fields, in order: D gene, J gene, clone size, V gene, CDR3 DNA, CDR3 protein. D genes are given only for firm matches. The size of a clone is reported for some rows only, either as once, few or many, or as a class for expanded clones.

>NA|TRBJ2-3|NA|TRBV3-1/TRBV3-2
TGTGCCAGCAGCCCGGAGCCCGCAGATACGCAGTATTTT
CASSPEPADTQYF
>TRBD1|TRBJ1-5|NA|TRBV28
TGTGCCAGCATCCTCTCACAGGGGGGGCAGCCCCAGCATTTT
CASILSQGGQPQHF
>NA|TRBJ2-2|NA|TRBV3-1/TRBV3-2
TGTGCCAGCAGCCCGACAGTGAACACCGGGGAGCTGTTTTTT
CASSPTVNTGELFF
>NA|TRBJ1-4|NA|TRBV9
TGTGCCAGCAGCCCACAGGGTACTAATGAAAAACTGTTTTTT
CASSPQGTNEKLFF
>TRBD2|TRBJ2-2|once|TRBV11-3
TGTGCCAGCAGCCGCCGGACTAGCGGGGGGGTCGGGGAGCTGTTTTTT
CASSRRTSGGVGELFF
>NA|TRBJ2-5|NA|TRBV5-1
TGCGCCAGCAGCTTGGAAGGGAGGACACAAGAGACCCAGTACTTC
CASSLEGRTQETQYF
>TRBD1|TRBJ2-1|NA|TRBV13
TGTGCCAGCAGCCTTGGGACAGGGAGGGGAGGTGAGCAGTTCTTC
CASSLGTGRGGEQFF
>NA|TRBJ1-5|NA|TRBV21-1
TGTGCCAGCGACCTACAGGGAACTCAGCCCCAGCATTTT
CASDLQGTQPQHF
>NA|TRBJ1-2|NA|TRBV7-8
TGTGCCAGCAGCTTACCAGACCTAGACGGAGGCTACACCTTC
CASSLPDLDGGYTF
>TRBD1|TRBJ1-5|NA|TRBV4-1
TGCGCCAGCAGCCCTATGGACAGGGGTAGCAATCAGCCCCAGCATTTT
CASSPMDRGSNQPQHF
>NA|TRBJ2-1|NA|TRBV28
TGTGCCAGCCTTACACAGGGACATGAGCAGTTCTTC
CASLTQGHEQFF
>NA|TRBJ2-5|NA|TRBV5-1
TGCGCCAGCAGCTTGGTGGGGGGAGAGACCCAGTACTTC
CASSLVGGETQYF
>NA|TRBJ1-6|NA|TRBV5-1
TGCGCCAGCAGCTTGGATGTTGGAGGGATTGAATCACCCCTCCACTTT
CASSLDVGGIESPLHF
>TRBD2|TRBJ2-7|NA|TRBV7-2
TGTGCCAGCAGCCAGACCGGGACTAGCCCGATCTACGAGCAGTACTTC
CASSQTGTSPIYEQYF
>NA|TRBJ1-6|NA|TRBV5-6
TGTGCCAGCAGCACCCCCACGAGCTCCTATAATTCACCCCTCCACTTT
CASSTPTSSYNSPLHF
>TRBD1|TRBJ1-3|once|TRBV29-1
TGCAGCGTCAAGGGGGCGGGAAACACCATATATTTT
CSVKGAGNTIYF
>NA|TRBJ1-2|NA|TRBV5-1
TGCGCCAGCAGCTTGTCGAACCAGGGTTTATATGGCTACACCTTC
CASSLSNQGLYGYTF
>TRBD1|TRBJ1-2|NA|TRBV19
TGTGCCACTAACACCCCGGGACAGTTCTATGGCTACACCTTC
CATNTPGQFYGYTF
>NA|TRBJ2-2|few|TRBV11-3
TGTGCCAGCAGCTCCCGGGGGGCACCCGGGGAGCTGTTTTTT
CASSSRGAPGELFF
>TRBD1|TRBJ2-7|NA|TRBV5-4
TGTGCCAGCAGCTTGCGACAGGGGGTGGAAGAGCAGTACTTC
CASSLRQGVEEQYF
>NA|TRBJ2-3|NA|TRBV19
TGTGCCAGTAGTATACTCCGGGGGAGCACAGATACGCAGTATTTT
CASSILRGSTDTQYF
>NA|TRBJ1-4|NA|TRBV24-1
TGTGCCACCAGTGATTGGACCAGCGGAAGTGAAAAACTGTTTTTT
CATSDWTSGSEKLFF
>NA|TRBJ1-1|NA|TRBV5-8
TGTGCCAGCCGCTTACACCCCGGGAACCTGAACACTGAAGCTTTCTTT
CASRLHPGNLNTEAFF
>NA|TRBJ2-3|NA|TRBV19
TGTGCCAGTAGTATAGGGACGGGGAACGCAGATACGCAGTATTTT
CASSIGTGNADTQYF
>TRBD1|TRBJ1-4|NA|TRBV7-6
TGTGCCAGCAGCGCACGGACAGGGCGGTTAGAAAAACTGTTTTTT
CASSARTGRLEKLFF
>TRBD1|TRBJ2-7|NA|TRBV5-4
TGTGCCAGCAGCTTGGAGGGGACAGTCAACTCCTACGAGCAGTACTTC
CASSLEGTVNSYEQYF
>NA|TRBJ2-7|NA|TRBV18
TGTGCCAGCTCACCGACCGGAGGCGACTCCTACGAGCAGTACTTC
CASSPTGGDSYEQYF
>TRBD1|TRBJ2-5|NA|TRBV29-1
TGCAGCGTTGAAGGGGACAGGGGGCCCCAAGAGACCCAGTACTTC
CSVEGDRGPQETQYF
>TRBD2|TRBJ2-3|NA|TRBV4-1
TGCGCCAGCAGCCAAGATTGGGGTAGCGGGGGAGATACGCAGTATTTT
CASSQDWGSGGDTQYF
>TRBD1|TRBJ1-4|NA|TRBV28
TGTGCCAGCAGTTTGAGGAGACAGGGCAGTGAAAAACTGTTTTTT
CASSLRRQGSEKLFF
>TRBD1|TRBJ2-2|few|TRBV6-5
TGTGCCAGCAGTTCTTGGACAGGGAAGGGGGAGCTGTTTTTT
CASSSWTGKGELFF
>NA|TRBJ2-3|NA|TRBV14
TGTGCCAGCAGCCAAGAAGGAGGACAGTTTCCAGATACGCAGTATTTT
CASSQEGGQFPDTQYF
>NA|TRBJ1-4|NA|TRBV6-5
TGTGCCAGCAGGCAGCCACCTGGAGTTAATGAAAAACTGTTTTTT
CASRQPPGVNEKLFF
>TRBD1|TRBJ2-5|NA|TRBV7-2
TGTGCCAGCAGCCAGGGACAGATCCAAGAGACCCAGTACTTC
CASSQGQIQETQYF
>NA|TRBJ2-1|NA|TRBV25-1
TGTGCCAGCAGTGCAAACGGGGGGCCCTACAATGAGCAGTTCTTC
CASSANGGPYNEQFF
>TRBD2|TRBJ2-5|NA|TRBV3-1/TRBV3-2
TGTGCCAGCAGCCAACACACGGGAGGTAGAGAGACCCAGTACTTC
CASSQHTGGRETQYF
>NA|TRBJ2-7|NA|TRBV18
TGTGCCAGCTCACCGACCGGGAAGTACGAGTGGCAGTACTTC
CASSPTGKYEWQYF
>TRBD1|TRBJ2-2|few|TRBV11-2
TGTGCCAGCAGCCCCAGGGGGCAGAACACCGGGGAGCTGTTTTTT
CASSPRGQNTGELFF
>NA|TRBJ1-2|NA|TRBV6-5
TGTGCCAGCAGTTACTTAGGGAGGGACGACTATGGCTACACCTTC
CASSYLGRDDYGYTF
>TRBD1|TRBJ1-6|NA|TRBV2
TGTGCCAGCTTACTACGGGAGGGGGCAGGGGCTGATTCACCCCTCCACTTT
CASLLREGAGADSPLHF